This entry lists 10 T cell receptor beta chains sequenced from one sample in a study of blood T cell repertoires in COVID-19. Generated by immunoSEQ multiplex PCR, the TCRdb table keeps only in-frame clones and is missing some. The table has roughly 200,000 clones, about nine tenths seen once; the top ten hold 2% to 2.5%. Material for sequencing was PBMCs or T cells enriched from blood (not recorded which). The receptors shown here come from a woman aged 30 to 39 who had recovered from COVID-19.

The V and J genes are TRBV11-2 and TRBJ2-1, with D tentatively TRBD2 (6 bases). V lost 1 base, J lost 6 bases, and 10 bases lay in between. The CDR3 is 14 amino acids. The germline V gene encodes CDR1 SGHAT and CDR2 FQNNGV. CDR3 nucleotides: TGTGCCAGCAGCTTAGGGGCGACTAGCAATGAGCAGTTCTTC. This codes for CASSLGATSNEQFF. Drawing the rest from reference TRBV11-2 and TRBJ2-1, the complete variable domain is EAGVAQSPRYKIIEKRQSVAFWCNPISGHATLYWYQQILGQGPKLLIQFQNNGVVDDSQLPKDRFSAERLKGVDSTLKIQPAKLEDSAVYLCASSLGATSNEQFFGPGTRLTVL.

V is TRBV7-2 and J is TRBJ2-2, with 11 bases identical to TRBD2. The germline V gene has CDR1 SGHTA and CDR2 FQGNSA. The ends lost 5 bases at V and 4 bases at J; junction bases unmatched: 9. CDR3 length: 17 amino acids. The CDR3 bases are TGTGCCAGCAGCGAACCTCGACTAGCGGGAAGCACCGGGGAGCTGTTTTTT. Protein product: CASSEPRLAGSTGELFF.

The genes are TRBV5-1 and TRBJ2-1, with 12 bases that match TRBD2. Germline CDR1 reads SGHRS; CDR2 reads YFSETQ. CDR3 length equals 16 residues. Trimming took 4 bases from V and 8 from J; bases not matched to a gene: 10. CDR3 DNA: TGCGCCAGCAGCCAACCTAGCGGGGGGGCCATCTATGAGCAGTTCTTC. It specifies CASSQPSGGAIYEQFF.

V gene TRBV6-1 combines with J gene TRBJ1-3; no firm D call. The V end lost 3 bases, the J end lost 0 bases, and 3 bases lay between the germline ends. The CDR3 covers 13 residues. CDR1 is MNHNS, CDR2 SASEGT, per germline. The CDR3 is CASSDNSGNTIYF. Here the CDR3 DNA reads TGTGCCAGCAGTGACAACTCTGGAAACACCATATATTTT.

The chain has TRBV10-3 and TRBJ2-1, with D tentatively TRBD1 (6 bases). Trimming removed 3 bases at V and 7 bases at J, with 16 bases between. CDR3 size: 15 residues. Germline V gives CDR1 ENHRY, CDR2 SYGVKD. The CDR3 loop is CAISEGVARGNEQFF. The CDR3 DNA reads as TGTGCCATCAGTGAAGGGGTAGCGAGGGGGAATGAGCAGTTCTTC.

The chain combines TRBV5-5 with TRBJ1-2, with TRBD1 matching over 7 bases. This CDR3 is built from 15 residues. V shed 2 bases and J 5 bases; nucleotides not matched to a gene: 9. CDR1 SGHKS and CDR2 YYEKEE come from the germline V gene (reference sequence). The chain's CDR3 is CASSFRTGDPYGYTF. The CDR3 DNA sequence: TGTGCCAGCAGCTTTAGGACAGGCGATCCTTATGGCTACACCTTC.

There are a few counts of this clone. The rearrangement links TRBV19 to TRBJ1-1; 9 bases line up with TRBD1. V dropped 5 bases and J dropped 1; count of bases not matched to a gene: 5. Germline CDR1 LNHDA, CDR2 SQIVND (reference sequence). The CDR3 consists of 15 residues. The CDR3 nucleotides read TGTGCCAGTAGTCCCAAGACAGGGGGGAACACTGAAGCTTTCTTT. Amino acid sequence: CASSPKTGGNTEAFF.

The chain uses TRBV9 and TRBJ1-1; D ambiguous. V shed 3 bases and J shed 1 base, with 4 bases lying between them. The CDR3 runs to 12 residues. Germline V CDR1 and CDR2: SGDLS, YYNGEE. CDR3 coding DNA: TGTGCCAGCAGCGGGAGGAACACTGAAGCTTTCTTT. This sequence encodes CASSGRNTEAFF. Based on the CDR3 plus reference TRBV9 and TRBJ1-1, the full variable domain is DSGVTQTPKHLITATGQRVTLRCSPRSGDLSVYWYQQSLDQGLQFLIQYYNGEERAKGNILERFSAQQFPDLHSELNLSSLELGDSALYFCASSGRNTEAFFGQGTRLTVV.

The rearrangement links TRBV19 to TRBJ2-1; perhaps TRBD1 as D (6 bases). The V end lost 3 bases, the J end lost 5 bases, and 14 bases lay between the germline ends. The CDR3 contains 15 residues. Germline loops: CDR1 LNHDA, CDR2 SQIVND (reference sequence). CDR3 nucleotide sequence: TGTGCCAGTAGTATCTCCGGGACATCTCACAATGAGCAGTTCTTC. Translation: CASSISGTSHNEQFF.

The chain employs TRBV24-1 and TRBJ1-2, with D possibly being TRBD1 (6 bases). Germline V gives CDR1 KGHDR, CDR2 SFDVKD. This CDR3 has 16 residues. Between the trimmed V and J ends, which lost 0 bases and 4 bases, there was a span of 14 bases. The CDR3 spells CATSDLGSGQRYGYTF. CDR3 DNA: TGTGCCACCAGTGATTTGGGGAGTGGACAGCGCTATGGCTACACCTTC.